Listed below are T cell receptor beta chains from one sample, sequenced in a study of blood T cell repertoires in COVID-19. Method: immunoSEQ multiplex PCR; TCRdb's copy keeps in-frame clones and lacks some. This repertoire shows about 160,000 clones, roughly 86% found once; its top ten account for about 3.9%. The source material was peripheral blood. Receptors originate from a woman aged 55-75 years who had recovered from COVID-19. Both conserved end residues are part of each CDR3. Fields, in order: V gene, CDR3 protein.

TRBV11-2 CASSLEMTWPTQYF
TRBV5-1 CASSIQGQGSGELFF
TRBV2 CASSGWDGGGELFF
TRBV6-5 CASSTAITDTQYF
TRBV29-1 CSVAPLTGFGRDTEAFF
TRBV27 CASSPWTGVGTEAFF
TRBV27 CASSSTQGAGGETQYF
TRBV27 CASSFPLAVGTDTQYF
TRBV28 CASSFRGEETQYF
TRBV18 CASSPWTGGDQETQYF
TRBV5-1 CASSLTRDTEAFF
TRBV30 CAWTRDRTTDTQYF
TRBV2 CASSFTGVGYTF
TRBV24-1 CATSGGEGGAFF
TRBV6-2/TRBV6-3 CASSSRQQETQYF
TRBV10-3 CAISGSGTGPDTQYF
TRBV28 CASSSLAQGAVADTQYF
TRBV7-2 CASRYRASGGNEQFF
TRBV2 CASSDARYDSGHSGNTIYF
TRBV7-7 CASSPGTGGSETQYF
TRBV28 CASTLDRATNYGYTF
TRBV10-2 CASSVDNTDTQYF
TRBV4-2 CASSQPGTGTPQHF
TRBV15 CATSPPTGLGPDTQYF
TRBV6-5 CARRTGGYNSPLHF
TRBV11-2 CASSSLGQRAGETQYF